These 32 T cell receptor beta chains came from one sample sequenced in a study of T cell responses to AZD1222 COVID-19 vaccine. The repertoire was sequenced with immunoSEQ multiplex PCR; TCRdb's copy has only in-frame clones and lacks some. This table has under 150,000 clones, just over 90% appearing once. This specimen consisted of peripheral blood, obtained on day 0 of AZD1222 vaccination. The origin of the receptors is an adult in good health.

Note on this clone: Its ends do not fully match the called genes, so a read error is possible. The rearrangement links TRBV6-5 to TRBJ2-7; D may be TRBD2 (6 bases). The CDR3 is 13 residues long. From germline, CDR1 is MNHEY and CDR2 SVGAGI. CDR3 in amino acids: CATSLGGVYEQYF. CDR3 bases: TGTGCCACCAGTTTGGGCGGGGTCTACGAGCAGTACTTC.

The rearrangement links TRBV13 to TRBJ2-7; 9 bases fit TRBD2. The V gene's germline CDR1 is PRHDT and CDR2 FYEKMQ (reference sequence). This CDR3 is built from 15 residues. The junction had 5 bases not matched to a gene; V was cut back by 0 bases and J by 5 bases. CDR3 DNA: TGTGCCAGCAGCTTAGGTCGCGGGAGGGCCAACGAGCAGTACTTC. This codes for CASSLGRGRANEQYF.

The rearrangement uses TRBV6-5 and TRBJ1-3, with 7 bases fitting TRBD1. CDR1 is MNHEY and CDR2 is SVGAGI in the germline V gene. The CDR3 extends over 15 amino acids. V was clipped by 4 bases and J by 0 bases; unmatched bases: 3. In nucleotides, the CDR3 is TGTGCCAGCAGTTCGACAGGGCTCTCTGGAAACACCATATATTTT. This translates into CASSSTGLSGNTIYF.

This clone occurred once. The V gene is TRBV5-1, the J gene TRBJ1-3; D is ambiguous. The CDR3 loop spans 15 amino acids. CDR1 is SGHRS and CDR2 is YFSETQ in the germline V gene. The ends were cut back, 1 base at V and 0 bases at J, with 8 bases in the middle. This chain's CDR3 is CASSLTATSGNTIYF. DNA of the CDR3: TGCGCCAGCAGCTTGACAGCTACCTCTGGAAACACCATATATTTT.

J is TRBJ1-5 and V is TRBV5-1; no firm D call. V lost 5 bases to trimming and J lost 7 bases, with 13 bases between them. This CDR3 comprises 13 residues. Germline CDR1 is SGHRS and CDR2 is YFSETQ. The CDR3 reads CASSLEGRQPQHF. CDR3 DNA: TGCGCCAGCAGTCTGGAGGGCAGACAGCCCCAGCATTTT.

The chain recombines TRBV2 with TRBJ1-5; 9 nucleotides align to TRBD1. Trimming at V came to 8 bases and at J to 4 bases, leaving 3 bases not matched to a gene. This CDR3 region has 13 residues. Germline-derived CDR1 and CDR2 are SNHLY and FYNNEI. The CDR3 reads CASAGTGNQPQHF. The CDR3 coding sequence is TGTGCCAGCGCCGGGACAGGGAATCAGCCCCAGCATTTT.

For the CDR3, the DNA is TGTGCCAGCAGCTTAGTAGCGACAGGTATTCGGGAGACCCAGTACTTC. Amino acid sequence: CASSLVATGIRETQYF. The V call is TRBV7-9, the J call TRBJ2-5; possible D gene TRBD1, 6 bases. From germline, CDR1 is SEHNR and CDR2 FQNEAQ (reference sequence). This CDR3 region has 16 residues. Trimming took off 1 base at V and 5 bases at J, with 17 bases between the two ends.

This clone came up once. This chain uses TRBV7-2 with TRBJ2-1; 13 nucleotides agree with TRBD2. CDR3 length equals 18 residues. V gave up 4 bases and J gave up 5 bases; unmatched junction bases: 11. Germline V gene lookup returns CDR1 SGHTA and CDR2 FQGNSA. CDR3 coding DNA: TGTGCCAGCAGCTACCGGCGACTAGCGGGAGGAGGCCACAATGAGCAGTTCTTC. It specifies CASSYRRLAGGGHNEQFF.

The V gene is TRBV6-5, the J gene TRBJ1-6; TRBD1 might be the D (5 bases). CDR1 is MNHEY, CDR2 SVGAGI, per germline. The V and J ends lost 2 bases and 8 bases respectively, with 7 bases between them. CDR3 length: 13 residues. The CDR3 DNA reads TGTGCCAGCAGTTACGGGGGGGATTCACCCCTCCACTTT. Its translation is CASSYGGDSPLHF.

The CDR3 reads CASSAGSPRETQYF. Written as DNA, the CDR3 is TGTGCCAGCAGTGCCGGGTCCCCTCGAGAGACCCAGTACTTC. The V gene is TRBV2, the J gene TRBJ2-5; D gene unclear. V lost 4 bases and J 4 bases, leaving 13 bases between the germline ends. CDR1 and CDR2 (germline): SNHLY, FYNNEI. This CDR3 is built from 14 residues.

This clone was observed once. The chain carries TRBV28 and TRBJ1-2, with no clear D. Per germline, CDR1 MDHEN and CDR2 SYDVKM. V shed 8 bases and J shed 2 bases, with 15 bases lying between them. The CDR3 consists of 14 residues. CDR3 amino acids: CASRTGMGNYGYTF. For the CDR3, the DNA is TGTGCCAGCCGTACCGGTATGGGGAACTATGGCTACACCTTC.

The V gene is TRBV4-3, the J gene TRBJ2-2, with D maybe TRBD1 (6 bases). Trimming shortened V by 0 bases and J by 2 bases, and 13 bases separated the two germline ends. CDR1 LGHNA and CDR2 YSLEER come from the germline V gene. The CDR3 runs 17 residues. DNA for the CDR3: TGCGCCAGCAGCCAAGACCCCAGGGGCTATAACACCGGGGAGCTGTTTTTT. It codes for CASSQDPRGYNTGELFF.

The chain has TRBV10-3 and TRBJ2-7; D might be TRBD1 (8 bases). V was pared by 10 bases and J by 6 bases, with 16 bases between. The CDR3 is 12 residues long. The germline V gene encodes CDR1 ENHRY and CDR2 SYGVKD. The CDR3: CATESGTGEQYF. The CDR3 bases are TGTGCCACCGAGAGCGGGACAGGCGAGCAGTACTTC.

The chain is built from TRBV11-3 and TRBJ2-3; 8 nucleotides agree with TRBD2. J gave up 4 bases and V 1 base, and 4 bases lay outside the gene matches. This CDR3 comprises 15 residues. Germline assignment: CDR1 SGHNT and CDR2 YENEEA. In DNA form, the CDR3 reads TGTGCCAGCAGCTTAGGAGCGGGAGCTTCAGATACGCAGTATTTT. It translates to CASSLGAGASDTQYF.

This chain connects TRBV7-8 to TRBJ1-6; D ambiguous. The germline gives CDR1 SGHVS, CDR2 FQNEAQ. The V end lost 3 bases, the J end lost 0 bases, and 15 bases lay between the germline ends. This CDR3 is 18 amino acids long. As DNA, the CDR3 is TGTGCCAGCAGCTTGCTCGCGGCAGCTAGCTCCTATAATTCACCCCTCCACTTT. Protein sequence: CASSLLAAASSYNSPLHF.

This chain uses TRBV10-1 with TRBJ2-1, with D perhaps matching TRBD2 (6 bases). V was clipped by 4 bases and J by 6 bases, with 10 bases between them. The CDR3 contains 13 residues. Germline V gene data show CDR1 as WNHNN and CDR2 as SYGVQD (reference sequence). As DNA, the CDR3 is TGCGCCAGCAGTGGACTAGGTCGCAATGAGCAGTTCTTC. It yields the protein CASSGLGRNEQFF.

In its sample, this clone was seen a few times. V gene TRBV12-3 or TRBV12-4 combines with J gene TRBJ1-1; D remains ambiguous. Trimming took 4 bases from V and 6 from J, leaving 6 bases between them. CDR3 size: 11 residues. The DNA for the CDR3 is TGTGCCAGCAGTTCTTATTCTGAAGCTTTCTTT. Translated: CASSSYSEAFF.

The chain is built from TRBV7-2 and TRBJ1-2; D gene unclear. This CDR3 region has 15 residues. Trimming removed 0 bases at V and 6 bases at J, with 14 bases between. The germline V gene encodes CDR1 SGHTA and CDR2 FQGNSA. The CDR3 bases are TGTGCCAGCAGCTTAGCGCTCAGGTTTACTAATGGCTACACCTTC. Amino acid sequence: CASSLALRFTNGYTF.

The CDR3 DNA reads TGTGCCAGCAGCTCTTGGGGGAGCCGAACCTACGAGCAGTACTTC. Protein: CASSSWGSRTYEQYF. The rearrangement links TRBV5-6 to TRBJ2-7; D is possibly TRBD1 or TRBD2 (5 bases each). V was pared by 3 bases and J by 2 bases, with 15 bases between. In germline, CDR1 is SGHDT, CDR2 YYEEEE. The CDR3 sequence is 15 residues long.

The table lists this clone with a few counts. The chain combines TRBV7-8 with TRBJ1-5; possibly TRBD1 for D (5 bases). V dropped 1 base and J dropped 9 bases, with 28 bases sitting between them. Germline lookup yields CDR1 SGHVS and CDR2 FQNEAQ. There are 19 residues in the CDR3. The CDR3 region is CASSLGRTATGEWVLPQHF. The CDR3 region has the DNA TGTGCCAGCAGCTTAGGGAGGACGGCCACGGGGGAGTGGGTGTTGCCCCAGCATTTT.

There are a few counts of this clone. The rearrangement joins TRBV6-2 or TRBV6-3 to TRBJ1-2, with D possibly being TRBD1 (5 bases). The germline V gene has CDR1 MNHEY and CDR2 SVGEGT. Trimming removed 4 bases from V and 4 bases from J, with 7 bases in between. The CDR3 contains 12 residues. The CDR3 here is CASSFQGYGYTF. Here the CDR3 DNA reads TGTGCCAGCAGTTTTCAGGGCTATGGCTACACCTTC.

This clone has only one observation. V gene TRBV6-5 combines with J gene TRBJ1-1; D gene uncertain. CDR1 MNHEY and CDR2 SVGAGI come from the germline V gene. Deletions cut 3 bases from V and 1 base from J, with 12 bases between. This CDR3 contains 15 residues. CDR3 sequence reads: CASSYFSHQNTEAFF. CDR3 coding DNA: TGTGCCAGCAGTTATTTCTCCCACCAGAACACTGAAGCTTTCTTT.

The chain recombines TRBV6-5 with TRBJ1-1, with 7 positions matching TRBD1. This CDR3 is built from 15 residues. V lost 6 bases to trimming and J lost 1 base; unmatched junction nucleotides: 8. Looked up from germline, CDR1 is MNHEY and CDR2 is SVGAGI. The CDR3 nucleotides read TGTGCCAGCAGCAAAGACAGGGCCGCGAACACTGAAGCTTTCTTT. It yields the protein CASSKDRAANTEAFF.

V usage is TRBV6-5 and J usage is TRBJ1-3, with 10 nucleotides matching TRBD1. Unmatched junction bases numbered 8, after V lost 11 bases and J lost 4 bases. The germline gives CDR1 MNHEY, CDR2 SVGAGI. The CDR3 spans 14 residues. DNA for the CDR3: TGTGCCTCCTATGACAGGGGGCTGGGAAACACCATATATTTT. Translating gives CASYDRGLGNTIYF.

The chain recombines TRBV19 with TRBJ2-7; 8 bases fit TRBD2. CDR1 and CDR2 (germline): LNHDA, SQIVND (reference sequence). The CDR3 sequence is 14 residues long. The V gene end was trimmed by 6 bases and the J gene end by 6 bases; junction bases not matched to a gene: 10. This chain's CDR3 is CASRSRAGAGEQYF. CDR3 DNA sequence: TGTGCCAGTAGGAGTCGAGCGGGAGCGGGCGAGCAGTACTTC. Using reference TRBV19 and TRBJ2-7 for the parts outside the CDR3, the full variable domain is DGGITQSPKYLFRKEGQNVTLSCEQNLNHDAMYWYRQDPGQGLRLIYYSQIVNDFQKGDIAEGYSVSREKKESFPLTVTSAQKNPTAFYLCASRSRAGAGEQYFGPGTRLTVT.

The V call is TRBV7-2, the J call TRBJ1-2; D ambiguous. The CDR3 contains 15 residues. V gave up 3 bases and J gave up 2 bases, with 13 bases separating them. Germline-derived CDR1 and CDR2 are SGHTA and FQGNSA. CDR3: CASSFTPSSNYGYTF. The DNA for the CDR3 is TGTGCCAGCAGCTTTACTCCTTCCTCCAACTATGGCTACACCTTC.

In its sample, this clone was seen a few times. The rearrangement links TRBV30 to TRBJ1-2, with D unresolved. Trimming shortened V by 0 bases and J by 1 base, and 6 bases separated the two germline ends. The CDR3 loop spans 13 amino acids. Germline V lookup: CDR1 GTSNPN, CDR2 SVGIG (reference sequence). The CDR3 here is CAWSVQVNYGYTF. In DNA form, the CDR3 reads TGTGCCTGGAGTGTACAAGTTAACTATGGCTACACCTTC.

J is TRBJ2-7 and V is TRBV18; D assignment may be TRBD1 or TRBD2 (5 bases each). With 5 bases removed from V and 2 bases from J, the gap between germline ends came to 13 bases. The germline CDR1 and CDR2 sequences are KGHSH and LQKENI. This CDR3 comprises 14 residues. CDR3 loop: CASSNRDGAYEQYF. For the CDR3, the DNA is TGTGCCAGCTCAAACCGGGACGGAGCCTACGAGCAGTACTTC.

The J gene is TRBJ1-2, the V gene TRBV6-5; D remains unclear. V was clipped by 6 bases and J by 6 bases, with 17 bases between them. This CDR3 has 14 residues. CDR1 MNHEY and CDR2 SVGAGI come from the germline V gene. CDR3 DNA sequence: TGTGCCAGCAGCCCAGGACCAGGCGCTCATGGCTACACCTTC. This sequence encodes CASSPGPGAHGYTF.

The CDR3 DNA reads as TGTGCCAGCAGTTTTCGGCAGGGGTTCAACGAGCAGTACTTC. Protein product: CASSFRQGFNEQYF. This chain links TRBV27 with TRBJ2-7, with D maybe TRBD1 (6 bases). This CDR3 spans 14 amino acids. Looked up from germline, CDR1 is MNHEY and CDR2 is SMNVEV (reference sequence). V was clipped by 3 bases and J by 5 bases, with 14 bases between them.

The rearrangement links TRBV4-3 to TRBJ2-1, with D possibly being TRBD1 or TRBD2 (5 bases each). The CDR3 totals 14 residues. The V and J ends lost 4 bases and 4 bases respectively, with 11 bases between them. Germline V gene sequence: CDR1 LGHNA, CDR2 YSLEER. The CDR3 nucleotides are TGCGCCAGCAGCCCAACAGAGGGGTACAATGAGCAGTTCTTC. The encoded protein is CASSPTEGYNEQFF.

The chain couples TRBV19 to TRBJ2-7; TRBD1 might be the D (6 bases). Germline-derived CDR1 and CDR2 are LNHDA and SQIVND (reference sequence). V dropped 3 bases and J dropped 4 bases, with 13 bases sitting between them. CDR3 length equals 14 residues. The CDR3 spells CASSMFRGSYEQYF. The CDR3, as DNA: TGTGCCAGTAGTATGTTCAGGGGTTCGTACGAGCAGTACTTC.